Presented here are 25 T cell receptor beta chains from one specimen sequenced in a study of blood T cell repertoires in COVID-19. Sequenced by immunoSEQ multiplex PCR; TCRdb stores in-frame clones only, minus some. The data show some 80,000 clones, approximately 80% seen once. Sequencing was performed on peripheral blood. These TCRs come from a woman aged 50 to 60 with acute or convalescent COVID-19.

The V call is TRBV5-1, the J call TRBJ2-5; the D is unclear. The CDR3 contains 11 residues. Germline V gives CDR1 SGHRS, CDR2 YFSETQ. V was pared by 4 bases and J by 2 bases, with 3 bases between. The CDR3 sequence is CASSRQETQYF. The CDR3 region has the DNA TGCGCCAGCAGCCGGCAAGAGACCCAGTACTTC. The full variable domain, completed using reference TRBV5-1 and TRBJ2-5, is KAGVTQTPRYLIKTRGQQVTLSCSPISGHRSVSWYQQTPGQGLQFLFEYFSETQRNKGNFPGRFSGRQFSNSRSEMNVSTLELGDSALYLCASSRQETQYFGPGTRLLVL.

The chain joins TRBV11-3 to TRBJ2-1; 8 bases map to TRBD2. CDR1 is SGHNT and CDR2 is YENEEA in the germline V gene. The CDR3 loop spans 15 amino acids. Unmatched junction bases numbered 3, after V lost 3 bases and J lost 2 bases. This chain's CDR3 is CASSFRGGTYNEQFF. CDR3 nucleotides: TGTGCCAGCAGCTTCCGCGGGGGGACCTACAATGAGCAGTTCTTC.

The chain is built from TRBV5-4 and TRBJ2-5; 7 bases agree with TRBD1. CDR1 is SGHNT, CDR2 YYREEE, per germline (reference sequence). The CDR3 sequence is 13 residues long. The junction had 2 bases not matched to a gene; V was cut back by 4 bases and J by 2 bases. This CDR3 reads CASSRGQQETQYF. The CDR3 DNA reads TGTGCCAGCAGCCGGGGACAGCAAGAGACCCAGTACTTC.

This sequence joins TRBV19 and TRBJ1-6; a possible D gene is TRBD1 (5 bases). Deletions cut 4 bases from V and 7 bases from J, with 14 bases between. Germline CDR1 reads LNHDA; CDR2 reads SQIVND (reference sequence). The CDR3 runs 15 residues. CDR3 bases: TGTGCCAGTAGTAGTTCAGGGCTCGCAAATTCACCCCTCCACTTT. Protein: CASSSSGLANSPLHF.

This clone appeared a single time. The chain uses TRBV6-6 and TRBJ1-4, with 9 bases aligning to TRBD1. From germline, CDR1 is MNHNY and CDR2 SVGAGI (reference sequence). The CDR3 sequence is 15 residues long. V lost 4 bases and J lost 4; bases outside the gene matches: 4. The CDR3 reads CASSWDRAGNEKLFF. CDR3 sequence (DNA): TGTGCCAGCAGTTGGGACAGGGCCGGTAATGAAAAACTGTTTTTT.

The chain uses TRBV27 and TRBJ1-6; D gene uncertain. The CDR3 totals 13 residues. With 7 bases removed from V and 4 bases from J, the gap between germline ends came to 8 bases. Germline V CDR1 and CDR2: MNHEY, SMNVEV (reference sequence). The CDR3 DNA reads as TGTGCCAGCATGGAGCTTTATAATTCACCCCTCCACTTT. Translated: CASMELYNSPLHF.

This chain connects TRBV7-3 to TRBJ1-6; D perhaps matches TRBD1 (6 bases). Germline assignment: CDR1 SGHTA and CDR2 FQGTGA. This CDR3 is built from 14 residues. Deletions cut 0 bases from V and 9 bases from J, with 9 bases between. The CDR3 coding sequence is TGTGCCAGCAGCTTAACCAGGGGACGTTCACCCCTCCACTTT. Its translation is CASSLTRGRSPLHF. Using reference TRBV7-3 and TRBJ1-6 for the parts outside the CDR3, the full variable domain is GAGVSQTPSNKVTEKGKYVELRCDPISGHTALYWYRQSLGQGPEFLIYFQGTGAADDSGLPNDRFFAVRPEGSVSTLKIQRTERGDSAVYLCASSLTRGRSPLHFGNGTRLTVT.

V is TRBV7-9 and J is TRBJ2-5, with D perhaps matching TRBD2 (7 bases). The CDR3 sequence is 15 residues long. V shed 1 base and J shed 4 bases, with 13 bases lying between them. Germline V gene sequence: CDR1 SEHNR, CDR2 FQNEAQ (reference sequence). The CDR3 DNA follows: TGTGCCAGCAGCTTAGAGGGGGGACTAACAGAGACCCAGTACTTC. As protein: CASSLEGGLTETQYF. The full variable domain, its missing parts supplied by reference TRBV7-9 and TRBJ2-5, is DTGVSQNPRHKITKRGQNVTFRCDPISEHNRLYWYRQTLGQGPEFLTYFQNEAQLEKSRLLSDRFSAERPKGSFSTLEIQRTEQGDSAMYLCASSLEGGLTETQYFGPGTRLLVL.

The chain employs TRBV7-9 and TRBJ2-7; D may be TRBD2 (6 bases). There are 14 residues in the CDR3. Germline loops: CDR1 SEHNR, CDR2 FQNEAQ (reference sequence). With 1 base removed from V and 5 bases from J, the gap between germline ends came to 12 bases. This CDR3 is CASSLGTIGNEQYF. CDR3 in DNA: TGTGCCAGCAGCTTAGGGACTATTGGAAACGAGCAGTACTTC.

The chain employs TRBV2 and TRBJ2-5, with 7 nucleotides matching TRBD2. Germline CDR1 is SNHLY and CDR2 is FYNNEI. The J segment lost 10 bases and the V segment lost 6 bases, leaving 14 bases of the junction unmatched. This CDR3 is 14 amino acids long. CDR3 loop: CASRAGIVVGGQYF. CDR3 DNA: TGTGCCAGCAGAGCGGGGATCGTGGTTGGGGGCCAGTACTTC.

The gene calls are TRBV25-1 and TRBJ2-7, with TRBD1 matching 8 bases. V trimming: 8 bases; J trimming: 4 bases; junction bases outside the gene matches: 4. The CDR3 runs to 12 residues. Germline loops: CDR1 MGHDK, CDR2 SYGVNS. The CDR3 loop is CASRDRKYEQYF. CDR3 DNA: TGTGCCAGCCGGGACAGGAAATACGAGCAGTACTTC.

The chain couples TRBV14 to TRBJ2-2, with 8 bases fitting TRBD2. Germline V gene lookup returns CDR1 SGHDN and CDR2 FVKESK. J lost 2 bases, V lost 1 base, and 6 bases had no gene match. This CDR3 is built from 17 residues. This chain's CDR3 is CASSQGYGGANTGELFF. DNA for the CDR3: TGTGCCAGCAGCCAAGGATACGGGGGGGCCAACACCGGGGAGCTGTTTTTT. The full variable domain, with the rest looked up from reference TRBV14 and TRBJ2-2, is EAGVTQFPSHSVIEKGQTVTLRCDPISGHDNLYWYRRVMGKEIKFLLHFVKESKQDESGMPNNRFLAERTGGTYSTLKVQPAELEDSGVYFCASSQGYGGANTGELFFGEGSRLTVL.

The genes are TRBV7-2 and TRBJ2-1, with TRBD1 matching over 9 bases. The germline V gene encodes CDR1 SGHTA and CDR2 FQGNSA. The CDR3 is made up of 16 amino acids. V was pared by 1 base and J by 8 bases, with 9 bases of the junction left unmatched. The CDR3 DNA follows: TGTGCCAGCAGCTTAGTGGGCCCGGGACAGGGCGATGAGCAGTTCTTC. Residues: CASSLVGPGQGDEQFF.

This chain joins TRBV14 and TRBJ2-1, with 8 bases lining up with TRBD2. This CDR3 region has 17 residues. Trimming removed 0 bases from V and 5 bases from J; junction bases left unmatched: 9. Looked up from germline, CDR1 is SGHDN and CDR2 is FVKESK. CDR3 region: CASSQDLAGLGDNEQFF. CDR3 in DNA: TGTGCCAGCAGCCAAGATTTGGCGGGACTAGGTGACAATGAGCAGTTCTTC.

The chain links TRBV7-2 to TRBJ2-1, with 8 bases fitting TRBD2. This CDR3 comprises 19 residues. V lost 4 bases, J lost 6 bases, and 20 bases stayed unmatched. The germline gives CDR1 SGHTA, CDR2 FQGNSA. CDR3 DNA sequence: TGTGCCAGCAGCTACCCTATTGCGGGGGGCCCCCTTTGGGCCAATGAGCAGTTCTTC. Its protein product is CASSYPIAGGPLWANEQFF.

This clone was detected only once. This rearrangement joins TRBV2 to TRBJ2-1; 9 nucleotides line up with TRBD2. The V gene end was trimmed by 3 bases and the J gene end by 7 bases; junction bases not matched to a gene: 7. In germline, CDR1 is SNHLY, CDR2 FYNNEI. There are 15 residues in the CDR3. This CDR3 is CASSDGLANRNEQFF. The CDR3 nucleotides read TGTGCCAGCAGTGACGGACTAGCGAATAGGAATGAGCAGTTCTTC.

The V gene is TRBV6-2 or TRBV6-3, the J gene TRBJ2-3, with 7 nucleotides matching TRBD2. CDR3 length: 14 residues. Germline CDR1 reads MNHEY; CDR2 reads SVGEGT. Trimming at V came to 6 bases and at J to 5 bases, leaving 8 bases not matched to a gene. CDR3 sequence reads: CASSLGLDVDTQYF. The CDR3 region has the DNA TGTGCCAGCAGCCTTGGACTAGACGTAGATACGCAGTATTTT.

In DNA form, the CDR3 reads TGTGCCAGCACGGGCATTGGCCTCGGGGATCCGAATGAAAAACTGTTTTTT. Its translation: CASTGIGLGDPNEKLFF. The chain employs TRBV25-1 and TRBJ1-4; D unresolved. The CDR3 spans 17 residues. Looked up from germline, CDR1 is MGHDK and CDR2 is SYGVNS. Trimming cost V 7 bases and J 5 bases, with 23 bases left between them.

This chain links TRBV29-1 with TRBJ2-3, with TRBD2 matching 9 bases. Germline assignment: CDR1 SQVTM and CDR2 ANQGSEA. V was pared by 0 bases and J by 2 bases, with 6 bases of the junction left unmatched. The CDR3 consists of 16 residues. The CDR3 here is CSVEEGLAGNTDTQYF. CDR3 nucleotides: TGCAGCGTTGAAGAGGGGCTAGCGGGGAACACAGATACGCAGTATTTT.

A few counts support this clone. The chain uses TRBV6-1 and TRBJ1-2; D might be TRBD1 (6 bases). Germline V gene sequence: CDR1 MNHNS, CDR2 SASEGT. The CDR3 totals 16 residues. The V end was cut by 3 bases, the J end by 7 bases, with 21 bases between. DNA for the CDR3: TGTGCCAGCAGTGACATATACAGGGTAGAGTTGGGTGGCTACACCTTC. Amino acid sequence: CASSDIYRVELGGYTF.

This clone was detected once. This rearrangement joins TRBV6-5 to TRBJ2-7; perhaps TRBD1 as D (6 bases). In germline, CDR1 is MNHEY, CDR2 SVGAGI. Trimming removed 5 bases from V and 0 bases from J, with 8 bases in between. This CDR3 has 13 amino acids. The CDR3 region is CASSRQASYEQYF. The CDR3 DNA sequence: TGTGCCAGCAGTCGACAGGCCTCCTACGAGCAGTACTTC.

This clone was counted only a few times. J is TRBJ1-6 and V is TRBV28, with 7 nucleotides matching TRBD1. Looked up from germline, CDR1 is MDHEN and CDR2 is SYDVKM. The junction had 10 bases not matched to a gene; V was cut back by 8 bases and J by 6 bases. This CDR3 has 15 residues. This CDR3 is CASGSGTATNSPLHF. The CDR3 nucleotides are TGTGCCAGCGGTTCGGGGACAGCGACTAATTCACCCCTCCACTTT.

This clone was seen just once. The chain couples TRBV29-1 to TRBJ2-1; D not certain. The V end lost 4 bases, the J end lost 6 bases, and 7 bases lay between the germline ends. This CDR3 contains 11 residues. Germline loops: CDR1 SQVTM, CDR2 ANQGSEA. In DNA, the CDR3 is TGCAGCGTTGCCCCGCGCAATGAGCAGTTCTTC. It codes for CSVAPRNEQFF.

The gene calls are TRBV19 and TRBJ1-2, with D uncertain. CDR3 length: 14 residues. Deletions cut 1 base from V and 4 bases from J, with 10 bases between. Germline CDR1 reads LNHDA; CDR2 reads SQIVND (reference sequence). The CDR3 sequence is CASSIGGGVYGYTF. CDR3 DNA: TGTGCCAGTAGTATAGGGGGAGGCGTCTATGGCTACACCTTC. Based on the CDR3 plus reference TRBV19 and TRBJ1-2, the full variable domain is DGGITQSPKYLFRKEGQNVTLSCEQNLNHDAMYWYRQDPGQGLRLIYYSQIVNDFQKGDIAEGYSVSREKKESFPLTVTSAQKNPTAFYLCASSIGGGVYGYTFGSGTRLTVV.

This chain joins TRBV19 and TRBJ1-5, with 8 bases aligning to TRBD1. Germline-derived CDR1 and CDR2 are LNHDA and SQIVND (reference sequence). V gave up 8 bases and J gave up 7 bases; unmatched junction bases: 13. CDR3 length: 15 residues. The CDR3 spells CASCDRGQGGQPQHF. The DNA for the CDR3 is TGTGCCAGTTGTGATCGCGGACAGGGCGGACAGCCCCAGCATTTT.